The clone carrying this T cell receptor (beta chain) was seen a handful of times. The antigen is undetermined. MiXCR, run by TCRdb on the RT-PCR reads, gives a single entry per CDR3 protein. The sample yields under 550,000 distinct CDR3 sequences, around 7.7% seen once. The germline V gene has CDR1 SQVTM and CDR2 ANQGSEA. CDR3 length: 15 residues. Trimming shortened V by 6 bases and J by 4 bases, and 21 bases separated the two germline ends. The data were obtained in a study of response to subunit inactivated influenza vaccine. The study's findings and limits: After each seasonal influenza vaccination, few new T cells are recruited, the authors suggested.

V gene TRBV29-1 combines with J gene TRBJ1-2; no clear D. The material sequenced was PBMCs from blood, taken less than 30 months after vaccination. The origin of this receptor is a man in his fifties or sixties who received an inactivated influenza vaccine. The DNA for the CDR3 is TGCAGCGTAGCCCCGGGCGCTTCAAGCAGCTATGGCTACACCTTC. Its translation is CSVAPGASSSYGYTF.